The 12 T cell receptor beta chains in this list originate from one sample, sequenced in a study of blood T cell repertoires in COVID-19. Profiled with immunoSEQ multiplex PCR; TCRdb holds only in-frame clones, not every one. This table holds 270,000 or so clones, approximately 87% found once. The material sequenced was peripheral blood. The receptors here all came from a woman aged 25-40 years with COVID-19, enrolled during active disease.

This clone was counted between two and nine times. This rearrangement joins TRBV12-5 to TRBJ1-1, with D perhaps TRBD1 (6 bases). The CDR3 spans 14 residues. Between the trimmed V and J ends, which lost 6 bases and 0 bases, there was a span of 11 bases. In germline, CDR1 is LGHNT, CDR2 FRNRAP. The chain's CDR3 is CASGRGGLNTEAFF. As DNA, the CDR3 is TGTGCTAGTGGCCGGGGGGGGCTGAACACTGAAGCTTTCTTT.

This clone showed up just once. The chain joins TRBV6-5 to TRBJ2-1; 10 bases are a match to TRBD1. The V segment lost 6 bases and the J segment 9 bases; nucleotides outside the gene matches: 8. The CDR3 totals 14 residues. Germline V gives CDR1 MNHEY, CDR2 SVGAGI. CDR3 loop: CASRKRQGAFEQFF. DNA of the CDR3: TGTGCCAGCAGAAAGAGACAGGGGGCTTTTGAGCAGTTCTTC.

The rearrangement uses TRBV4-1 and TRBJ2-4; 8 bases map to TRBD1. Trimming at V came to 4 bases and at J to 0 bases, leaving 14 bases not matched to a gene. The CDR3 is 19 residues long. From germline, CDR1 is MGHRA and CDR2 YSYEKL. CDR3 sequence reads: CASSPWTGKNLLAKNIQYF. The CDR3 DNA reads TGCGCCAGCAGCCCTTGGACAGGGAAAAACCTACTAGCCAAAAACATTCAGTACTTC.

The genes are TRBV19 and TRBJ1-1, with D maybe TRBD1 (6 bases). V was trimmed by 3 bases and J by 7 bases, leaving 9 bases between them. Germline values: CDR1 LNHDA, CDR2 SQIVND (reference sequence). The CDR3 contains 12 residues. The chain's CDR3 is CASSIGGLEAFF. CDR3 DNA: TGTGCCAGTAGTATTGGGGGCCTTGAAGCTTTCTTT.

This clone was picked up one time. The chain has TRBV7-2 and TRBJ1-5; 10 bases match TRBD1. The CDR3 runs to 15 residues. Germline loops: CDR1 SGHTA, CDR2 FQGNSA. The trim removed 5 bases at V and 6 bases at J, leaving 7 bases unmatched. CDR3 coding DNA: TGTGCCAGCAGCGCAAGACAGGGGGCTGGTCAGCCCCAGCATTTT. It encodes CASSARQGAGQPQHF.

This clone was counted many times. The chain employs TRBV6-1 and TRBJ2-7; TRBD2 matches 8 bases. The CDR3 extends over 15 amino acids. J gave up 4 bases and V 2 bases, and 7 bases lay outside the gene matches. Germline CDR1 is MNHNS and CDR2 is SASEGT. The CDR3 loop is CASSETTGGQYEQYF. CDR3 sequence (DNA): TGTGCCAGCAGTGAAACCACGGGGGGGCAGTACGAGCAGTACTTC.

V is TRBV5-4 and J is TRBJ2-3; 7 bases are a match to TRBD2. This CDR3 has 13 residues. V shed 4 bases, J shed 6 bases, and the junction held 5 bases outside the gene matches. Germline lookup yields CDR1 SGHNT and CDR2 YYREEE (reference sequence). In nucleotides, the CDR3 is TGTGCCAGCAGCCTGACTAGCTTTGATACGCAGTATTTT. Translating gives CASSLTSFDTQYF.

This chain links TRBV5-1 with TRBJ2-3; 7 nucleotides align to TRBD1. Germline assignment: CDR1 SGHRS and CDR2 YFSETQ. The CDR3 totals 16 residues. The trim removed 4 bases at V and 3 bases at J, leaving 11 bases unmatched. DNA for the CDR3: TGCGCCAGCAGCCGGACGACAGGGTTGAAGACAGATACGCAGTATTTT. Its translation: CASSRTTGLKTDTQYF.

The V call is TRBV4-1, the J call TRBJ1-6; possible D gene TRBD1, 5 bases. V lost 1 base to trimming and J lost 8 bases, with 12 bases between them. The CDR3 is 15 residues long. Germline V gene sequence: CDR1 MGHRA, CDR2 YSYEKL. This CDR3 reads CASSQVGGGYSPLHF. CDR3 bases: TGCGCCAGCAGCCAAGTGGGGGGGGGTTATTCACCCCTCCACTTT.

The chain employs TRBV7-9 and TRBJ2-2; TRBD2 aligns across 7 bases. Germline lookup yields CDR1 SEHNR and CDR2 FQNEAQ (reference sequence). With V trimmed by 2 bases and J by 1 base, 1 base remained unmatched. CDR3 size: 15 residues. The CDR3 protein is CASSLPGGNTGELFF. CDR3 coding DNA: TGTGCCAGCAGCTTACCGGGGGGGAACACCGGGGAGCTGTTTTTT.

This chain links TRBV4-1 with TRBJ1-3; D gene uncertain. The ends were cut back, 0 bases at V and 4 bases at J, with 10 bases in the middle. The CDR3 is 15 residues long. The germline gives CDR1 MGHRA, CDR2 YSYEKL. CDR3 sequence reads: CASSQERWPGNTIYF. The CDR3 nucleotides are TGCGCCAGCAGCCAAGAGCGGTGGCCGGGAAACACCATATATTTT.

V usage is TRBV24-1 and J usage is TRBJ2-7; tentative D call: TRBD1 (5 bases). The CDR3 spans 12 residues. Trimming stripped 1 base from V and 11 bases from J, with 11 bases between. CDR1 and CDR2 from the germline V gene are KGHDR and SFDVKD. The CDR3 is CATSDFKRGKYF. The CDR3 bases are TGTGCCACCAGTGATTTTAAAAGGGGTAAGTACTTC.